The 18 T cell receptor beta chains given below trace back to one sample, sequenced in a study of T cell responses to AZD1222 COVID-19 vaccine. Sequenced by immunoSEQ multiplex PCR; TCRdb stores in-frame clones only, minus some. Of approximately 180,000 clones listed, 88% are singletons. The sample in question was peripheral blood, obtained on day 0 of AZD1222 vaccination. These receptors came from an adult in good health.

The V and J genes are TRBV29-1 and TRBJ1-4, with D possibly being TRBD1 (6 bases). This CDR3 region has 13 residues. The V gene's germline CDR1 is SQVTM and CDR2 ANQGSEA. V was clipped by 7 bases and J by 0 bases, with 9 bases between them. The CDR3 sequence is CSATGPTNEKLFF. DNA for the CDR3: TGCAGCGCTACAGGGCCAACTAATGAAAAACTGTTTTTT.

The chain is built from TRBV5-1 and TRBJ2-7; no definite D call. V dropped 2 bases and J dropped 3 bases, with 9 bases sitting between them. This CDR3 contains 13 residues. Germline lookup yields CDR1 SGHRS and CDR2 YFSETQ. DNA of the CDR3: TGCGCCAGCAGCTTTACCATCGACTACGAGCAGTACTTC. Translating gives CASSFTIDYEQYF. Based on the CDR3 plus reference TRBV5-1 and TRBJ2-7, the full variable domain is KAGVTQTPRYLIKTRGQQVTLSCSPISGHRSVSWYQQTPGQGLQFLFEYFSETQRNKGNFPGRFSGRQFSNSRSEMNVSTLELGDSALYLCASSFTIDYEQYFGPGTRLTVT.

The chain uses TRBV27 and TRBJ2-2, with TRBD1 matching over 7 bases. Germline V lookup: CDR1 MNHEY, CDR2 SMNVEV (reference sequence). CDR3 length: 15 residues. V trimming: 6 bases; J trimming: 4 bases; junction bases outside the gene matches: 8. The CDR3 DNA sequence: TGTGCCAGCAGCCGAAGGGGGCAAGGCACCGGGGAGCTGTTTTTT. Protein: CASSRRGQGTGELFF.

The genes are TRBV9 and TRBJ1-3; TRBD1 matches at 7 bases. V dropped 3 bases and J dropped 8; count of bases not matched to a gene: 5. The CDR3 consists of 13 residues. Germline V CDR1 and CDR2: SGDLS, YYNGEE. CDR3 amino acids: CASSDDRDYTIYF. The CDR3 nucleotides read TGTGCCAGCAGCGATGACAGGGATTACACCATATATTTT.

This clone was counted between two and nine times. The rearrangement uses TRBV7-2 and TRBJ1-6, with unresolved D. V lost 1 base and J lost 11, with 9 bases in between. This CDR3 is 13 amino acids long. Germline V gives CDR1 SGHTA, CDR2 FQGNSA. CDR3 sequence: CASSLGSNAPLHF. The CDR3 nucleotides are TGTGCCAGCAGCTTAGGATCGAATGCACCCCTCCACTTT.

This chain uses TRBV6-5 with TRBJ1-2, with a weak D call TRBD1 (5 bases). CDR1 is MNHEY, CDR2 SVGAGI, per germline. The CDR3 runs to 14 residues. Trimming shortened V by 4 bases and J by 3 bases, and 12 bases separated the two germline ends. CDR3 region: CASSLGRADYGYTF. DNA of the CDR3: TGTGCCAGCAGTTTAGGCAGGGCCGACTATGGCTACACCTTC.

This chain connects TRBV30 to TRBJ1-1, with no clear D. CDR3 length: 16 amino acids. Germline values: CDR1 GTSNPN, CDR2 SVGIG (reference sequence). Trimming cost V 3 bases and J 7 bases, with 24 bases left between them. CDR3 sequence (DNA): TGTGCCTGGAGCCCCCCTGAAGGCGCGAAGCCCTATGAAGCTTTCTTT. This codes for CAWSPPEGAKPYEAFF.

The gene calls are TRBV30 and TRBJ2-7; tentative D call: TRBD2 (6 bases). In germline, CDR1 is GTSNPN, CDR2 SVGIG (reference sequence). Between the trimmed V and J ends, which lost 4 bases and 5 bases, there was a span of 18 bases. There are 14 residues in the CDR3. CDR3 sequence reads: CAWTSGTGVHEQYF. The CDR3 DNA is TGTGCCTGGACCAGTGGTACGGGGGTACACGAGCAGTACTTC.

This chain connects TRBV15 to TRBJ1-2; D possibly corresponds to TRBD1 (5 bases). CDR1 and CDR2 from the germline V gene are LNHNV and YYDKDF (reference sequence). The CDR3 runs 9 residues. V lost 10 bases and J 8 bases, leaving 8 bases between the germline ends. The CDR3 region has the DNA TGTGCCAAGGGACTGGGCTACACCTTC. This codes for CAKGLGYTF.

This clone was seen just once. This chain connects TRBV3-1 (or the pseudogene TRBV3-2) to TRBJ1-2; D uncertain. Trimming cost V 1 base and J 7 bases, with 13 bases left between them. The CDR3 has 14 amino acids. The V gene's germline CDR1 is LGHDT and CDR2 YNNKEL (reference sequence). CDR3 nucleotides: TGTGCCAGCAGCCAAGTATTGAGTTTCAGTGGCTACACCTTC. It yields the protein CASSQVLSFSGYTF.

V is TRBV2 and J is TRBJ2-2, with TRBD2 identical over 7 bases. The CDR3 extends over 14 amino acids. V shed 7 bases, J shed 4 bases, and the junction held 6 bases outside the gene matches. The germline CDR1 and CDR2 sequences are SNHLY and FYNNEI. The CDR3 here is CASTGLRTTGELFF. The CDR3 nucleotides read TGTGCCAGCACGGGACTACGGACCACCGGGGAGCTGTTTTTT.

The chain carries TRBV6-2 or TRBV6-3 and TRBJ2-3; the D gene is possibly TRBD1 (5 bases). In germline, CDR1 is MNHEY, CDR2 SVGEGT. The CDR3 length is 16 residues. V was cut by 4 bases and J by 0 bases, with 14 bases left in between. The CDR3 DNA is TGTGCCAGCAGTTCCCCAGGGTCCCCTAGCACAGATACGCAGTATTTT. This gives the protein CASSSPGSPSTDTQYF.

This chain uses TRBV19 with TRBJ1-1; no firm D call. V was trimmed by 7 bases and J by 3 bases, leaving 18 bases between them. The CDR3 length is 15 residues. Per germline, CDR1 LNHDA and CDR2 SQIVND (reference sequence). DNA of the CDR3: TGTGCCAGTACCTCCGTGGTAGGGTTTGACACTGAAGCTTTCTTT. Protein: CASTSVVGFDTEAFF.

The rearrangement links TRBV7-2 to TRBJ1-5, with a tentative D call TRBD1 (5 bases). The CDR3 spans 15 residues. Germline V CDR1 and CDR2: SGHTA, FQGNSA. V shed 3 bases and J shed 1 base, with 10 bases lying between them. CDR3 sequence (DNA): TGTGCCAGCAGCTTCTGGGCAGGGAGCAATCAGCCCCAGCATTTT. Its protein is CASSFWAGSNQPQHF.

The gene calls are TRBV10-2 and TRBJ1-1; no firm D call. The CDR3 loop spans 13 amino acids. V shed 4 bases and J shed 1 base, with 7 bases lying between them. Germline V gene lookup returns CDR1 WSHSY and CDR2 SAAADI. The CDR3 sequence: CASSAKQNTEAFF. In DNA form, the CDR3 reads TGCGCCAGCAGTGCTAAACAGAACACTGAAGCTTTCTTT.

CDR3 nucleotide sequence: TGTGCCTGGGGCCAGGGACAGAGCTACGAGCAGTACTTC. Translating it yields CAWGQGQSYEQYF. V is TRBV30 and J is TRBJ2-7, with 7 bases matching TRBD1. The CDR3 is 13 amino acids. The V gene end was trimmed by 5 bases and the J gene end by 3 bases; junction bases not matched to a gene: 7. Germline values: CDR1 GTSNPN, CDR2 SVGIG (reference sequence).

The J gene is TRBJ2-7, the V gene TRBV28; 7 nucleotides agree with TRBD2. Trimming removed 8 bases from V and 0 bases from J; junction bases left unmatched: 7. The CDR3 spans 14 residues. Germline values: CDR1 MDHEN, CDR2 SYDVKM. CDR3 in amino acids: CASWGAGDSYEQYF. In DNA, the CDR3 is TGTGCCAGCTGGGGTGCGGGGGACTCCTACGAGCAGTACTTC.

The V and J genes are TRBV5-6 and TRBJ1-1; D is unresolved. The CDR3 consists of 16 residues. Germline V CDR1 and CDR2: SGHDT, YYEEEE. V lost 0 bases and J 3 bases, leaving 15 bases between the germline ends. The CDR3 nucleotides read TGTGCCAGCAGCTTGGTAAGTCCTGGCGGGGACACTGAAGCTTTCTTT. This codes for CASSLVSPGGDTEAFF.